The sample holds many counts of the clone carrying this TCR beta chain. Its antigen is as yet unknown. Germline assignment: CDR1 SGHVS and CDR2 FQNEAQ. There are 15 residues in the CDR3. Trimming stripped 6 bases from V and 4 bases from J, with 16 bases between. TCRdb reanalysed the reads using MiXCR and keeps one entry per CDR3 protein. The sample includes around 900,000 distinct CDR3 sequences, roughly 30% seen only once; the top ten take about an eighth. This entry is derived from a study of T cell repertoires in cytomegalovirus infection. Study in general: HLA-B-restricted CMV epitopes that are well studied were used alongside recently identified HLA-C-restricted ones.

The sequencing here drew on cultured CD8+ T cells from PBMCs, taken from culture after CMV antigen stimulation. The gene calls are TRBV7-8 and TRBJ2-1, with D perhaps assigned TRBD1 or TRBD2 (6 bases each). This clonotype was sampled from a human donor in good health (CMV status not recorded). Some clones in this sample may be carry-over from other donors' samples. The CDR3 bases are TGTGCCAGCAGAACCCCTAGGGGGGATTACAATGAGCAGTTCTTC. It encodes CASRTPRGDYNEQFF.